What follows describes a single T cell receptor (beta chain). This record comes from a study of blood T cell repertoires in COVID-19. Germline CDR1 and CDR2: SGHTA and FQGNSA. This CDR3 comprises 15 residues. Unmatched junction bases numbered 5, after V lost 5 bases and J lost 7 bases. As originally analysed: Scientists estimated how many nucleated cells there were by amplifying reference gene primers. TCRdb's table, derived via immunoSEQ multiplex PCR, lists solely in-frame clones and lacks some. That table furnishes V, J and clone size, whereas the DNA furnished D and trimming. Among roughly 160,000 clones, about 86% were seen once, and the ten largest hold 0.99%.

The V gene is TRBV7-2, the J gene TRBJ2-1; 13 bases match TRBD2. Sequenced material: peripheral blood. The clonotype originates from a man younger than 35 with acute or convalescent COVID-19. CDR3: CASSPQGLAGNEQFF. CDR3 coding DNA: TGTGCCAGCAGCCCGCAGGGACTAGCGGGGAATGAGCAGTTCTTC.